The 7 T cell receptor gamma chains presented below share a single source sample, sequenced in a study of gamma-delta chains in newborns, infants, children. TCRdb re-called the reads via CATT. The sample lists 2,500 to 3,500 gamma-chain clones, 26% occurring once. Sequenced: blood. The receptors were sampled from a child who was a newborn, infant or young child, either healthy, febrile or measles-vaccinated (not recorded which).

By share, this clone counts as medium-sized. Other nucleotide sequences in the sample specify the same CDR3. The CDR3 reads CALWEVGEELGKKIKVF. The CDR3 nucleotides read TGTGCCTTGTGGGAGGTGGGGGAAGAGTTGGGCAAAAAAATCAAGGTATTT. V and J are TRGV9 and TRGJP. Trimming removed 0 bases from V and 5 bases from J; junction bases left unmatched: 4. CDR3 size: 17 residues. From germline, CDR1 is GITISATS and CDR2 ISYDGTV (reference sequence).

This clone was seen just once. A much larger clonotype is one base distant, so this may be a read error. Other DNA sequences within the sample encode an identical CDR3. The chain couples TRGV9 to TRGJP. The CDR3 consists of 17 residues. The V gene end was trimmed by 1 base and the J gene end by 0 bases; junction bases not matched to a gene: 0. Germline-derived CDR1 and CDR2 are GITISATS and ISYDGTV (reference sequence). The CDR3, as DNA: TGTGCCTTGTGGGAGGTTGGGCAAGAGTTGGGCAAAAAAATCAAGGTATTT. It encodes CALWEVGQELGKKIKVF.

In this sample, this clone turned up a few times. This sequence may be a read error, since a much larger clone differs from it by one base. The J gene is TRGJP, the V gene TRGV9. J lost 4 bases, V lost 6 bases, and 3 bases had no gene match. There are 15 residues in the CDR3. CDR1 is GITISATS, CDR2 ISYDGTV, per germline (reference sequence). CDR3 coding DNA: TGTGCCTTGTGGCAACAAGAGTTGGGCAAAAAAATCAAGGTATTT. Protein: CALWQQELGKKIKVF.

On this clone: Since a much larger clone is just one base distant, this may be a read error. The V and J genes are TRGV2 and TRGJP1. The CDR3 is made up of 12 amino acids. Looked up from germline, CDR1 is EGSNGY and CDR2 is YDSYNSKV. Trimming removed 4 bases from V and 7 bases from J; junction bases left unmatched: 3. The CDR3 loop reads CATWEYGWFKIF. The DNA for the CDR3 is TGTGCCACCTGGGAATATGGTTGGTTCAAGATATTT.

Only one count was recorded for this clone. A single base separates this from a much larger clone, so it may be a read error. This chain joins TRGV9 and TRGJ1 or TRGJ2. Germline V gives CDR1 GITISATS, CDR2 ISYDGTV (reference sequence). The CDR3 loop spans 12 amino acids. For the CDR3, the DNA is TGCGCCTTGTGGATCCTCGATTATAAGAAACTCTTT. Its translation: CALWILDYKKLF.

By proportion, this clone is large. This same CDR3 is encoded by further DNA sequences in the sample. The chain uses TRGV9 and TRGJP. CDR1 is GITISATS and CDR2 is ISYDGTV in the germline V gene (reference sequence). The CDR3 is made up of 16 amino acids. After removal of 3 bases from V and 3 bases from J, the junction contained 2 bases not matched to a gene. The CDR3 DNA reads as TGTGCCTTGTGGGAGCAGCAAGAGTTGGGCAAAAAAATCAAGGTATTT. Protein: CALWEQQELGKKIKVF.

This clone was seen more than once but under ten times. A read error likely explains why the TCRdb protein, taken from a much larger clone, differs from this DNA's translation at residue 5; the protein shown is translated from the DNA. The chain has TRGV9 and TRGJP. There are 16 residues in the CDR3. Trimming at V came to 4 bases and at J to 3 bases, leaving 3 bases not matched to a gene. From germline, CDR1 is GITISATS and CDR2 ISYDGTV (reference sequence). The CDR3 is CALWDTQELGKKIKVF. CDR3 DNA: TGTGCCTTGTGGGATACGCAAGAGTTGGGCAAAAAAATCAAGGTATTT.